This T cell receptor beta chain originates from a study of blood T cell repertoires in COVID-19. Generated by immunoSEQ multiplex PCR, the TCRdb table keeps only in-frame clones and is missing some. The repertoire holds some 240,000 clones, with 65% to 90% as singletons. With V trimmed by 0 bases and J by 2 bases, 10 bases remained unmatched. The CDR3 totals 17 residues. Germline loops: CDR1 GTSNPN, CDR2 SVGIG (reference sequence). The receptor was isolated from a woman aged 35 to 49 who had recovered from COVID-19. The chain has TRBV30 and TRBJ2-1; 7 nucleotides agree with TRBD1. The specimen sequenced was peripheral blood. The CDR3 reads CAWSVTLTGTTYNEQFF. The CDR3 DNA follows: TGTGCCTGGAGTGTTACCTTGACAGGGACAACCTACAATGAGCAGTTCTTC.